Listed below are T cell receptor beta chains from one sample, sequenced in a study of OX40 agonist ivuxolimab in advanced cancers. Clones were read by immunoSEQ multiplex PCR, and TCRdb kept only the in-frame ones, dropping some. The repertoire holds tens of thousands of clones, with about 88% as singletons. This sample comprised CD4+ or CD8+ T cells sorted from blood, obtained in a trial of the OX40 agonist ivuxolimab. The origin of the receptors is an adult with an advanced solid tumor such as melanoma, head and neck, liver or kidney cancer. The CDR3 runs from the conserved cysteine through the conserved F or W. Each record gives: J gene, CDR3 length, clone size, D gene, V gene, CDR3 DNA, CDR3 protein. The D gene is left open where the match is weak. Clone size is shown for a subset of rows, as once, few, many or a class of expanded clone.

TRBJ2-1	15	.	TRBD2	TRBV9	TGTGCCAGCAGCCTTACTAGCGGGAGTCACAATGAGCAGTTCTTC	CASSLTSGSHNEQFF
TRBJ1-1	16	.	TRBD1	TRBV19	TGTGCCAGTAGTTTGGGACAGGGATTAATGAACACTGAAGCTTTCTTT	CASSLGQGLMNTEAFF
TRBJ2-5	18	.	TRBD2	TRBV4-1	TGCGCCAGCAGCCACCCCGGGACTAGCGGGAGGAAGGGGGAGACCCAGTACTTC	CASSHPGTSGRKGETQYF
TRBJ1-2	12	.	.	TRBV27	TGTGCCAGCAGTCTAGGAGGGGTAGGCTACACCTTC	CASSLGGVGYTF
TRBJ2-1	12	.	.	TRBV11-2	TGTGCCAGCAGCTTCGGCAGCCCTGAGCAGTTCTTC	CASSFGSPEQFF
TRBJ2-7	15	.	.	TRBV29-1	TGCAGCGTCGATAGTACAGGTTATGGGGGGTTCGAGCAGTACTTC	CSVDSTGYGGFEQYF
TRBJ2-7	12	.	.	TRBV28	TGTGCCAGCAGTTTATTTTCCTACGAGCAGTACTTC	CASSLFSYEQYF
TRBJ1-1	16	.	.	TRBV6-5	TGTGCCAGCAGTTACCAGTGGTGGACCGGGGACACTGAAGCTTTCTTT	CASSYQWWTGDTEAFF
TRBJ2-2	16	.	.	TRBV5-1	TGCGCCAGCAGCTTAAACCCCGGTTCCCAGACCGGGGAGCTGTTTTTT	CASSLNPGSQTGELFF
TRBJ1-5	14	once	TRBD1	TRBV6-5	TGTGCCAGCAGTACTCACAGGGGTGGCCAGCCCCAGCATTTT	CASSTHRGGQPQHF
TRBJ2-2	13	.	.	TRBV7-9	TGTGCCAGCAGCCAGCATGGCACCGGGGAGCTGTTTTTT	CASSQHGTGELFF
TRBJ2-2	15	.	.	TRBV2	TGTGCCAGCAGTTCCCAGACAATGAACACCGGGGAGCTGTTTTTT	CASSSQTMNTGELFF
TRBJ2-1	16	.	TRBD2	TRBV5-1	TGCGCCAGCAGCGTACAAGGACTAGCGGGCAGCAATGAGCAGTTCTTC	CASSVQGLAGSNEQFF
TRBJ2-5	14	.	.	TRBV25-1	TGTGCCAGCAGTGAATATCGGTACCAAGAGACCCAGTACTTC	CASSEYRYQETQYF
TRBJ2-1	15	.	.	TRBV30	TGTGCCTGGAGTTTCCTGACTACCTCAACGAATGAGCAGTTCTTC	CAWSFLTTSTNEQFF
TRBJ1-5	13	few	TRBD1	TRBV18	TGTGCCAGCTCTGGGACAGTCAATCAGCCCCAGCATTTT	CASSGTVNQPQHF
TRBJ1-4	14	.	.	TRBV2	TGTGCCAGCAGTCGCACCACAACTAATGAAAAACTGTTTTTT	CASSRTTTNEKLFF
TRBJ1-2	12	once	TRBD1	TRBV5-1	TGCGCCAGCAGCTATCAGGGACAGGGCTACACCTTC	CASSYQGQGYTF
TRBJ1-5	15	.	.	TRBV15	TGTGCCACCAGCAGAGAACAGAGAAACAATCAGCCCCAGCATTTT	CATSREQRNNQPQHF
TRBJ2-6	15	.	TRBD2	TRBV2	TGTGCCAGCAGGGGAGGGGACTCTGGGGCCAACGTCCTGACTTTC	CASRGGDSGANVLTF
TRBJ2-5	13	.	.	TRBV14	TGTGCCAGCAGCCAACAAACTCAAGAGACCCAGTACTTC	CASSQQTQETQYF
TRBJ1-2	13	.	.	TRBV7-8	TGTGCCAGCAGCTTAGGGGGTACCTATGGCTACACCTTC	CASSLGGTYGYTF
TRBJ2-1	16	.	TRBD2	TRBV11-3	TGTGCCAGCAGCTCCCAAGGACTAGCGGGACCCCATGAGCAGTTCTTC	CASSSQGLAGPHEQFF
TRBJ1-2	12	.	.	TRBV29-1	TGCAGCGTTAAGAAGACAGACTATGGCTACACCTTC	CSVKKTDYGYTF
TRBJ2-1	13	.	TRBD2	TRBV28	TGTGCCAGCAATGCGGGAGGGGGCAATGAGCAGTTCTTC	CASNAGGGNEQFF
TRBJ2-5	17	.	TRBD2	TRBV7-2	TGTGCCAGCAGCTTTGAGTCTAGCGGGAGGCCGGGGGAGACCCAGTACTTC	CASSFESSGRPGETQYF
TRBJ1-1	16	.	.	TRBV6-5	TGTGCCAGCAGTTACGAGGGCAGGGCGACCGACACTGAAGCTTTCTTT	CASSYEGRATDTEAFF
TRBJ2-2	13	.	.	TRBV18	TGTGCCAGCTCACCACCTAACACCGGGGAGCTGTTTTTT	CASSPPNTGELFF
TRBJ2-1	16	.	TRBD2	TRBV5-4	TGTGCCAGCAGCTTGGCACGGCGACTAGCGGGAGGTGAGCAGTTCTTC	CASSLARRLAGGEQFF
TRBJ2-2	15	once	.	TRBV5-1	TGCGCCAGCGGAGTACAGGGACGGGCCACCGGGGAGCTGTTTTTT	CASGVQGRATGELFF
TRBJ1-2	13	.	.	TRBV5-1	TGCGCCAGCAGCTTGGCGGGGGACTATGGCTACACCTTC	CASSLAGDYGYTF
TRBJ2-1	15	.	.	TRBV7-3	TGTGCCAGCAGCTTAAGGAGAGGTTCGTTGGATGAGCAGTTCTTC	CASSLRRGSLDEQFF
TRBJ2-7	16	.	TRBD2	TRBV27	TGTGCCAGCAGCTCACCGACTAGCGGGAGGTTTAACGAGCAGTACTTC	CASSSPTSGRFNEQYF
TRBJ2-2	15	once	TRBD2	TRBV5-1	TGCGCCAGCAGCCTGACTAGCGGCAACACCGGGGAGCTGTTTTTT	CASSLTSGNTGELFF
TRBJ2-5	13	.	.	TRBV19	TGTGCCAGTAGTATACCTGGGGAAGAGACCCAGTACTTC	CASSIPGEETQYF
TRBJ1-2	14	.	TRBD1	TRBV29-1	TGCAGCGTCACTCGACAGGGGGCAGGCGTTGGCTACACCTTC	CSVTRQGAGVGYTF
TRBJ1-6	13	.	.	TRBV30	TGTGCCTGGAGTCCGACTGCATGGTCACCCCTCCACTTT	CAWSPTAWSPLHF
TRBJ2-3	16	.	TRBD2	TRBV7-3	TGTGCCAGCAGCTTAGGACTAGCAGCGACCACAGATACGCAGTATTTT	CASSLGLAATTDTQYF
TRBJ2-7	14	.	TRBD2	TRBV28	TGTGCCAGCACCCCCTTTAGACTAGCGAGTGAGCAGTACTTC	CASTPFRLASEQYF
TRBJ2-5	16	.	TRBD1	TRBV7-2	TGTGCCAGCAGCTTTTTATCGACAGGGGCAAGAGTGACCCAGTACTTC	CASSFLSTGARVTQYF
TRBJ1-5	15	.	.	TRBV27	TGTGCCAGCAGGGTCGGACAGACTGAGGGCCAGCCCCAGCATTTT	CASRVGQTEGQPQHF